This T cell receptor beta chain comes out of a study of post-analysis software for immune sequencing data. Study-level information: Disease courses included relapsing-remitting, secondary progressive and progressive-relapsing multiple sclerosis.

A word on this clonotype: The target antigen is unknown.

Overall study findings and caveats: F measure clustering grouped samples strongly by preparation batch. Relative to controls, patients with multiple sclerosis showed significantly lower normalized Chao1 diversity.

Built from TCR beta cDNA, the libraries had unique molecular identifiers in them. Each sample of roughly 0.95 to 10 million input T cells yielded roughly 500,000 cDNA molecules, so each molecule approximated one T cell. TCRdb re-derived calls from the PCR reads in MiXCR, one entry per CDR3 protein. The sample yields approximately 770,000 distinct CDR3 sequences, about half seen once. This TCR came from a girl aged 10-17 years with multiple sclerosis. Sequences were obtained from blood.

The CDR3 spells CSASGRTLNQPQHF. The DNA of the CDR3 is TGCAGTGCTTCCGGCCGGACCCTCAATCAGCCCCAGCATTTT. The rearrangement uses TRBV20-1 and TRBJ1-5, with no clear D. CDR1 and CDR2 (germline): DFQATT, SNEGSKA (reference sequence). The CDR3 is made up of 14 amino acids. Between the trimmed V and J ends, which lost 5 bases and 3 bases, there was a span of 14 bases.